The following is a T cell receptor beta chain sequence with its context. Its antigen is unknown. This could be a read error, since a much larger clone is one nucleotide away. The TCR beta CDR3 regions were amplified from the RNA transcripts. A first-round RT-PCR of the TCR CDR3 used the HTBI primer set with the Qiagen OneStep RT-PCR kit. The libraries were constructed in a second round of multiplex PCR and then size-selected and purified. Libraries were sequenced paired-end with 100 bp reads on an Illumina HiSeq2000. The published analysis was carried out like this. SOAPnuke was used to process the raw data, removing reads that contained adapters or uncalled bases, had a mean Phred below 15, or lacked an exact match to the constant primer or identifier. High-quality paired reads were merged using COPE v1.2.5, and each unique nucleotide sequence was defined as a clonotype. MiTCR v1.1 was used to align the clonotypes against IMGT TRBV, TRBD and TRBJ reference segments. The analysis included only V-J combinations with a frequency above 0.0001, which together covered approximately 99% of the repertoires. The TCS score was defined as the ratio of F50 (clonal expansion) to E x V (chaos), calculated using BLOSUM62-based TCRdist between CDR3 peptides within each V-J. Welch's t-statistics and random forest reduced several hundred V-J features to about 12, which were used in a naive Bayes classifier (R e1071). Starting from the raw public reads, TCRdb applied fastp trimming at Q25, assembled clones with MiXCR and retained in-frame beta chains. Here each entry gathers all rows of one CDR3 protein and keeps the most common genes and DNA. Here the V and J calls rest on TCRdb's processing, not on the authors' analysis. Within this sample are some 600,000 distinct CDR3 sequences, with roughly 14% of them counted one time only. The leading ten clones occupy almost 6% of the sample.

The sample comes from a study of T cells in Graves' hyperthyroidism and ophthalmopathy (dated by TCRdb to about 2019). For context, the study as a whole: Peripheral blood was sampled at the time of initial diagnosis, prior to any treatment. TCR V-J signatures able to tell the groups apart were searched for in a discovery cohort of 95 to 100 patients, of whom more than 40 had Graves' ophthalmopathy and some 60 had stable Graves' hyperthyroidism. Following sampling, methimazole starting at 30 mg daily was given to hyperthyroidism patients, and high-dose intravenous methylprednisolone was given to ophthalmopathy patients. The paper describes TCR Vbeta CDR3 sequencing of 135 peripheral blood samples, made up of about 40 ophthalmopathy patients, roughly 72 hyperthyroidism patients and roughly 17 progressor patients. Prospective prediction of ophthalmopathy was tested in an independent validation cohort consisting of 18 to 20 hyperthyroidism patients and approximately 16 patients who later progressed to ophthalmopathy. The roughly 100 discovery patients were divided at random into training and test sets in a 7:3 ratio. The study also compared thyroid tissue and blood T-cell repertoires from over 5 Graves' hyperthyroidism patients.

Hyperthyroidism patients were newly diagnosed, with disease duration under 2 months, and aged 18 to 65 years. Patients with uncontrolled infections, other autoimmune diseases, pregnancy or lactation were excluded. Clinical symptoms, serum thyroxine and TRAb, thyroid ultrasound, and orbital computed tomography formed the basis for the diagnoses. For progressor patients, blood was drawn at the first diagnosis of hyperthyroidism, before any ophthalmopathy symptoms had appeared. PBMCs were separated from roughly 10 ml of fresh peripheral blood using Ficoll-Paque density gradient centrifugation. Progressor patients were defined as those initially diagnosed with Graves' hyperthyroidism in whom ophthalmopathy developed during follow-up. Trizol reagent was used to extract total RNA, and RNA quality was then checked on an Agilent 2100 Bioanalyzer. Findings and caveats that apply to the study as a whole: A model built on a 13 V-J signature distinguished ophthalmopathy from stable hyperthyroidism, reaching 87.88% sensitivity and 81.08% specificity in cross-validation and 80%/75% in testing. Sample size was not statistically predetermined, and investigators were not blinded to group allocation. In validation, the model predicted progression to ophthalmopathy a median of roughly 6.1 months before onset, with approximately 70% sensitivity and roughly 73% specificity. Most expanded thyroid clonotypes (frequency above 0.001) were also detected in blood, a finding suggesting that blood repertoires may reflect thyroid immune responses.

This TCR was recovered from a woman aged 25 to 39 with Graves' hyperthyroidism that later progressed to Graves' ophthalmopathy. Sequencing input: blood.

The CDR3 region: CANSLVTGPANTIYF. The DNA sequence follows: TGTGCCAACAGCTTAGTTACGGGGCCAGCAAACACCATATATTTT. This chain is built from TRBV7-2 and TRBJ1-3; matching of 5 bases hints at TRBD1 as the D gene. Reading from cysteine to phenylalanine, the CDR3 counts 15 amino acids. Kept here is only the CDR3 DNA, which spans 45 bases and is read in frame from base 1. The germline V gene sets CDR1 to SGHTA and CDR2 to FQGNSA.